This T cell receptor beta chain was recorded in a study of blood T cell repertoires in COVID-19. Measured with immunoSEQ multiplex PCR; TCRdb has only the in-frame clones, and not every one. Seen here are over 200,000 clones, roughly 90% observed once, and the top ten hold less than 3%. V was pared by 6 bases and J by 6 bases, with 13 bases between. This CDR3 comprises 13 residues. CDR1 WNHNN and CDR2 SYGVQD come from the germline V gene (reference sequence). The receptor was isolated from a woman aged 55-69 years with acute or convalescent COVID-19. The rearrangement links TRBV10-1 to TRBJ2-3; tentative D call: TRBD1 (6 bases). Sample: peripheral blood. The CDR3: CASSVLRGDTQYF. The CDR3 DNA follows: TGCGCCAGCAGCGTCCTTAGGGGGGATACGCAGTATTTT.